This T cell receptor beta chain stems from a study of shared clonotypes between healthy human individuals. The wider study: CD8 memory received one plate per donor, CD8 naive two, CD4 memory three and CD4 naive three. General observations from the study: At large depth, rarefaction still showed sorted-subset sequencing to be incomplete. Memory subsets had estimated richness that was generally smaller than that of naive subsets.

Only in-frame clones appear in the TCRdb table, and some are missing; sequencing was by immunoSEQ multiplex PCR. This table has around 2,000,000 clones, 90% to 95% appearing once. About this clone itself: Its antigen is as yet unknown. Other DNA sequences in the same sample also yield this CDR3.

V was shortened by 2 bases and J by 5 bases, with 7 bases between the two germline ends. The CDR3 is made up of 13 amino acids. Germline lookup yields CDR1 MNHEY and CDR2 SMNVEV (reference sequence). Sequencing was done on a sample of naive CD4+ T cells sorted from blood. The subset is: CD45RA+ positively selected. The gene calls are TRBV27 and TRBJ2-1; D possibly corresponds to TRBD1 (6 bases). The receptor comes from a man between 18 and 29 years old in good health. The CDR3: CASSLRGNNEQFF. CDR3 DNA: TGTGCCAGCAGTTTAAGGGGGAACAATGAGCAGTTCTTC.